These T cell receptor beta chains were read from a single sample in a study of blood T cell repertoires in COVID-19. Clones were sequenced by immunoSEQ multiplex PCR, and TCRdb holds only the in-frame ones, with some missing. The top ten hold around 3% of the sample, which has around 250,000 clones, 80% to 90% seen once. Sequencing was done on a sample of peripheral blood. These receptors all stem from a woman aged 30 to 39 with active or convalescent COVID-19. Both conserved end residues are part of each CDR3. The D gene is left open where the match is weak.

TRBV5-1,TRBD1,CASRRGTGDNSNEKLFF
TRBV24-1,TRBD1,CATILQGADTGELFF
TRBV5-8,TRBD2,CANRLAGYNEQFF
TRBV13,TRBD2,CASSPTSGGADTQYF
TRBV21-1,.,CASRASDEQFF
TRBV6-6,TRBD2,CASSSRRRGGQETQYF
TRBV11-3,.,CASSFTGSAGELFF
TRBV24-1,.,CATSGQGNEKLFF
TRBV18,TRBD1,CASSPGTATSNYGYTF
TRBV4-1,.,CASSQDGGSYGYTF
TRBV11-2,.,CASSLSLDRNTEAFF
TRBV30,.,CAWSVGRAGGETQYF
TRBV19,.,CASSIGGEQTTQYF
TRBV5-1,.,CASSSRTASTNEKLFF
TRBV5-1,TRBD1,CASSKQGAQETQYF
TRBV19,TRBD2,CASSTRGLAGGVEQFF
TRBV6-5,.,CANRPGAGETQYF
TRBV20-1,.,CGAGDTYEQYF
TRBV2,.,CASKPETLSEAFF
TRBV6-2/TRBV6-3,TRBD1,CASSSDRGGNEQFF
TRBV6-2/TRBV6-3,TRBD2,CASSPGGDYNEQFF
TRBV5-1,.,CASGRGTVNTEAFF
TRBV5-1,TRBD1,CASSFGTGKGYGYTF
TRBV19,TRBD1,CASGPPRDRGVDQPQHF
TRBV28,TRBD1,CASTPGGAFDGYTF
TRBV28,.,CASSWPRGRNYGYTF
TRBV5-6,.,CASRGGRAPIVRNTEAFF
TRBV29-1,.,CSVGGRTLSPETQYF
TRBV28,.,CASMGGDTQYF
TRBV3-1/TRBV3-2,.,CASSQQGYGTEAFF
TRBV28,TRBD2,CASSLGTLAGGQGEQFF
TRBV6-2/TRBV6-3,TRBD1,CASSPRGLDTGELFF
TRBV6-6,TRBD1,CASTRTGGVFYGYTF
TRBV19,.,CASSTYGSYNEQFF
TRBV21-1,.,CASSKAQGQGENTIYF
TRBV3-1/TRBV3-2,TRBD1,CASVRGQYNEQFF